Shown below are 11 T cell receptor beta chains from a single sample sequenced in a study of T cell responses to AZD1222 COVID-19 vaccine. The method was immunoSEQ multiplex PCR; TCRdb's version includes in-frame clones alone and lacks a portion of them. The table has roughly 130,000 clones, approximately 86% seen once. The sample was peripheral blood, taken on day 0 of AZD1222 vaccination. Receptors originate from an adult in good health.

The sample holds a few counts of this clone. V and J are TRBV7-9 and TRBJ2-4; a possible D gene is TRBD1 (5 bases). The CDR3 runs to 15 residues. Trimming cost V 4 bases and J 1 base, with 11 bases left between them. Looked up from germline, CDR1 is SEHNR and CDR2 is FQNEAQ (reference sequence). The CDR3 nucleotides are TGTGCCAGCAGCTCGAGCAGGGCCGCCAAAAACATTCAGTACTTC. As protein: CASSSSRAAKNIQYF.

The V gene is TRBV4-3, the J gene TRBJ2-1; maybe TRBD2 (6 bases). Germline values: CDR1 LGHNA, CDR2 YSLEER. The CDR3 runs to 16 residues. Trimming stripped 0 bases from V and 0 bases from J, with 9 bases between. As DNA, the CDR3 is TGCGCCAGCAGCCAAGATCTAGCGAGCTCCTACAATGAGCAGTTCTTC. It specifies CASSQDLASSYNEQFF.

CDR3 region: CASNAEDSINSPLHF. The DNA of the CDR3 is TGTGCCAGTAACGCTGAGGACAGCATTAATTCACCCCTCCACTTT. This rearrangement joins TRBV19 to TRBJ1-6; perhaps TRBD1 as D (6 bases). The CDR3 consists of 15 residues. Trimming removed 7 bases from V and 6 bases from J, with 16 bases in between. Per the germline V gene, CDR1 is LNHDA and CDR2 is SQIVND (reference sequence).

The chain carries TRBV7-7 and TRBJ2-4; a possible D gene is TRBD1 (6 bases). Germline CDR1 reads SSHAT; CDR2 reads FNYEAQ (reference sequence). V was clipped by 5 bases and J by 0 bases, with 17 bases between them. The CDR3 consists of 17 residues. The CDR3: CASSENNRVPAKNIQYF. The CDR3 DNA reads as TGTGCCAGCAGCGAGAACAACAGGGTGCCAGCCAAAAACATTCAGTACTTC. Complete variable domain (other parts from reference TRBV7-7 and TRBJ2-4): GAGVSQSPRYKVTKRGQDVTLRCDPISSHATLYWYQQALGQGPEFLTYFNYEAQPDKSGLPSDRFSAERPEGSISTLTIQRTEQRDSAMYRCASSENNRVPAKNIQYFGAGTRLSVL.

V usage is TRBV7-9 and J usage is TRBJ1-3, with TRBD1 matching 10 bases. Germline V CDR1 and CDR2: SEHNR, FQNEAQ (reference sequence). The CDR3 consists of 17 residues. The trim removed 5 bases at V and 0 bases at J, leaving 7 bases unmatched. The CDR3, as DNA: TGTGCCAGCAGCGCAGGACAGGGGGTCCTCTCTGGAAACACCATATATTTT. It yields the protein CASSAGQGVLSGNTIYF.

Details on this clone: Other DNA sequences in the sample encode the same CDR3. The chain links TRBV5-1 to TRBJ1-3, with D possibly TRBD1 on 5 matching bases. Trimming shortened V by 0 bases and J by 4 bases, and 11 bases separated the two germline ends. The CDR3 contains 15 residues. Germline assignment: CDR1 SGHRS and CDR2 YFSETQ. This chain's CDR3 is CASSLDRGSGNTIYF. CDR3 bases: TGCGCCAGCAGCTTGGATAGGGGATCCGGAAACACCATATATTTT. The whole variable domain, remainder taken from reference TRBV5-1 and TRBJ1-3, is KAGVTQTPRYLIKTRGQQVTLSCSPISGHRSVSWYQQTPGQGLQFLFEYFSETQRNKGNFPGRFSGRQFSNSRSEMNVSTLELGDSALYLCASSLDRGSGNTIYFGEGSWLTVV.

The chain carries TRBV18 and TRBJ2-3; 10 bases match TRBD2. This CDR3 region has 16 residues. Germline CDR1 reads KGHSH; CDR2 reads LQKENI. J gave up 6 bases and V 1 base, and 7 bases lay outside the gene matches. CDR3 loop: CASSPRSSGRTDTQYF. The CDR3 coding sequence is TGTGCCAGCTCACCACGTTCTAGCGGGAGAACGGATACGCAGTATTTT.

The V gene is TRBV7-3, the J gene TRBJ2-2; D remains unclear. The germline CDR1 and CDR2 sequences are SGHTA and FQGTGA. The V end lost 2 bases, the J end lost 1 base, and 2 bases lay between the germline ends. CDR3 length: 13 amino acids. Written as DNA, the CDR3 is TGTGCCAGCAGCTTAGGGAACACCGGGGAGCTGTTTTTT. Its protein product is CASSLGNTGELFF.

J is TRBJ2-3 and V is TRBV7-8; a possible D gene is TRBD2 (5 bases). Per germline, CDR1 SGHVS and CDR2 FQNEAQ. CDR3 length: 16 residues. V was cut by 4 bases and J by 2 bases, with 16 bases left in between. CDR3 loop: CASSSRLKDSTDTQYF. Written as DNA, the CDR3 is TGTGCCAGCAGCTCACGTCTAAAGGACTCCACAGATACGCAGTATTTT.

The chain couples TRBV13 to TRBJ1-2, with D uncertain. CDR3 length equals 14 residues. In germline, CDR1 is PRHDT, CDR2 FYEKMQ (reference sequence). V shed 0 bases and J shed 4 bases, with 9 bases lying between them. CDR3 sequence: CASSLGDAGYGYTF. The CDR3 DNA sequence: TGTGCCAGCAGCTTAGGCGACGCCGGCTATGGCTACACCTTC.

This rearrangement joins TRBV12-3 or TRBV12-4 to TRBJ1-1; the D is unclear. The V and J ends lost 3 bases and 5 bases respectively, with 10 bases between them. The CDR3 contains 13 residues. CDR3 nucleotides: TGTGCCAGCAGTTTCGGGAGGAAGACTGAAGCTTTCTTT. It is translated as CASSFGRKTEAFF.